This TCR beta chain is from a study of shared T cell receptors in the human thymus. Unmatched junction bases numbered 15, after V lost 5 bases and J lost 0 bases. The CDR3 is 19 residues long. Germline CDR1 reads LNHNV; CDR2 reads YYDKDF (reference sequence). Profiled with immunoSEQ multiplex PCR; TCRdb holds only in-frame clones, not every one. The sample has about 660,000 clones, about 89% seen once. These data are also associated with another study on human thymus T cells.

The receptor was isolated from a boy under two years old with a congenital heart defect. Sequences were obtained from thymocytes. The rearrangement uses TRBV15 and TRBJ1-5, with 8 bases fitting TRBD1. The CDR3 loop is CATSPRKTGESYSNQPQHF. CDR3 nucleotides: TGTGCCACCAGCCCCCGCAAGACAGGGGAATCTTATAGCAATCAGCCCCAGCATTTT.